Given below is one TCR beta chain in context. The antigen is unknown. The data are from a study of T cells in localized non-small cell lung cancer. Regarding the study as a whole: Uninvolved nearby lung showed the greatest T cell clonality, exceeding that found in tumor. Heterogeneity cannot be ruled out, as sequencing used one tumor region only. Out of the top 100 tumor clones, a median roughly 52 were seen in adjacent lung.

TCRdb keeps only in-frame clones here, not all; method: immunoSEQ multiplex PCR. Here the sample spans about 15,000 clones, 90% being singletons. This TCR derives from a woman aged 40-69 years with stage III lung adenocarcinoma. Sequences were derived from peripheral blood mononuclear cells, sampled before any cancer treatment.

CDR3 loop: CASRGGSGSTDTQYF. DNA of the CDR3: TGCGCCAGCAGAGGAGGTAGCGGGAGCACAGATACGCAGTATTTT. The chain joins TRBV10-1 to TRBJ2-3; 7 bases are shared with TRBD2. The CDR3 has 15 amino acids. The V segment lost 6 bases and the J segment 0 bases; nucleotides outside the gene matches: 6. Germline loops: CDR1 WNHNN, CDR2 SYGVQD (reference sequence).